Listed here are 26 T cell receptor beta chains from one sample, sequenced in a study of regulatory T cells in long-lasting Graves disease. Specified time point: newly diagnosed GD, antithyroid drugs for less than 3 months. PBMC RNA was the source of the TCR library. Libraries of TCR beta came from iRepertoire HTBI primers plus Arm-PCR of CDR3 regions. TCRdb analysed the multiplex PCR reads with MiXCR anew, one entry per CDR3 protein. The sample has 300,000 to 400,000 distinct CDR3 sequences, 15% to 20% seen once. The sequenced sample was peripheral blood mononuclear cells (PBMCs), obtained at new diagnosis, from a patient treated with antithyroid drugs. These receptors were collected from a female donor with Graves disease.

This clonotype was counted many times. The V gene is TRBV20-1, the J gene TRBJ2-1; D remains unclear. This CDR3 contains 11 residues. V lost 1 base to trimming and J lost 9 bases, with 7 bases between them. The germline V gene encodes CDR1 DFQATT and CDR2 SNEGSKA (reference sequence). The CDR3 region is CSARGPSEQFF. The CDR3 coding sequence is TGCAGTGCTAGAGGACCCAGTGAGCAGTTCTTC.

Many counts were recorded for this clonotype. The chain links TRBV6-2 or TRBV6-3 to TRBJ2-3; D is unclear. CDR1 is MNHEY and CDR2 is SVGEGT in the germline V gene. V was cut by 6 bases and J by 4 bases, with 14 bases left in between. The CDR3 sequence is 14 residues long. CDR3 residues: CASRLEPLPDTQYF. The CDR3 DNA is TGTGCCAGCAGGTTAGAACCCTTGCCAGATACGCAGTATTTT.

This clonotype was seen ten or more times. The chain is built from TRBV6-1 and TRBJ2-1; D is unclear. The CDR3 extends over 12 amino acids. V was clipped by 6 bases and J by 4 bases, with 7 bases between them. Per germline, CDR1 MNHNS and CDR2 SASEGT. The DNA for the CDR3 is TGTGCCAGCAGCCAGGATTACAATGAGCAGTTCTTC. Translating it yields CASSQDYNEQFF.

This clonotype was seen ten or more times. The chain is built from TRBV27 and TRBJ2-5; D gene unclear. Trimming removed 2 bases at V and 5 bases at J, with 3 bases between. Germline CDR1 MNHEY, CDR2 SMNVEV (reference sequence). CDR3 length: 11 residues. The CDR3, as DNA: TGTGCCAGCAGTTTACGGGAGACCCAGTACTTC. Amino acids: CASSLRETQYF.

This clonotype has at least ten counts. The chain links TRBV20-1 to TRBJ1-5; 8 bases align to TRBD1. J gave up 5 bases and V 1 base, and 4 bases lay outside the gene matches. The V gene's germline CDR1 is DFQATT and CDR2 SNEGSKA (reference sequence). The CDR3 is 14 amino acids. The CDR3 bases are TGCAGTGCTAGAGGCGGACAGGGTCATCAGCCCCAGCATTTT. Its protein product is CSARGGQGHQPQHF.

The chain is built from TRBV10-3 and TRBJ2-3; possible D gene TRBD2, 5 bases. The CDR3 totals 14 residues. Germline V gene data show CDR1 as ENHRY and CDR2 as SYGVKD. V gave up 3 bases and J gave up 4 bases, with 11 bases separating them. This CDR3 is CAISEATSPDTQYF. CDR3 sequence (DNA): TGTGCCATCAGTGAAGCTACTAGTCCAGATACGCAGTATTTT.

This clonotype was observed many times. In DNA, the CDR3 is TGTGCCAGCAGCCGACAGGGGAGGTCCTACAATGAGCAGTTCTTC. It yields the protein CASSRQGRSYNEQFF. The chain couples TRBV12-3 or TRBV12-4 to TRBJ2-1; 8 nucleotides match TRBD1. The trim removed 6 bases at V and 1 base at J, leaving 5 bases unmatched. The CDR3 is 15 residues long.

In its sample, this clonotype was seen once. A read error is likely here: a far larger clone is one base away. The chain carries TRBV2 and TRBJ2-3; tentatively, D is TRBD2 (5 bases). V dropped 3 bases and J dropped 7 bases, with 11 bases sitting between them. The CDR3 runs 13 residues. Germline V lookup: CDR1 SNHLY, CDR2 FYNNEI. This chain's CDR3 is CASSESSGNTQYF. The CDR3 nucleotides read TGTGCCAGCAGTGAGTCGAGCGGCAATACGCAGTATTTT.

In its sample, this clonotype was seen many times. In DNA, the CDR3 is TGTGCCAGCAGCGCCCGGAGGCAAGAGACCCAGTACTTC. As protein: CASSARRQETQYF. The V gene is TRBV2, the J gene TRBJ2-5; D may be TRBD2 (5 bases). Germline loops: CDR1 SNHLY, CDR2 FYNNEI. The V and J ends lost 6 bases and 2 bases respectively, with 10 bases between them. The CDR3 runs to 13 residues.

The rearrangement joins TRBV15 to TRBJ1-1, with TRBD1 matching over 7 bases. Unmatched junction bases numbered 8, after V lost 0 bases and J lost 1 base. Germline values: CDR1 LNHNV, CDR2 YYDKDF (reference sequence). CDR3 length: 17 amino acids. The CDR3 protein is CATSRDKGRGGNTEAFF. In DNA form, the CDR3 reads TGTGCCACCAGCAGAGATAAGGGCAGGGGGGGGAACACTGAAGCTTTCTTT. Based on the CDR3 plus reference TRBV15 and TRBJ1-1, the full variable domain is DAMVIQNPRYQVTQFGKPVTLSCSQTLNHNVMYWYQQKSSQAPKLLFHYYDKDFNNEADTPDNFQSRRPNTSFCFLDIRSPGLGDTAMYLCATSRDKGRGGNTEAFFGQGTRLTVV.

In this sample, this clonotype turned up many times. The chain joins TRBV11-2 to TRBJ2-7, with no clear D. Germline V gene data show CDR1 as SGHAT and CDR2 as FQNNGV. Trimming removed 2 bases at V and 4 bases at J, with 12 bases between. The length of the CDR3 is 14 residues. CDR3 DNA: TGTGCCAGCAGCTTATTCCGGCTTAAATACGAGCAGTACTTC. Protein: CASSLFRLKYEQYF.

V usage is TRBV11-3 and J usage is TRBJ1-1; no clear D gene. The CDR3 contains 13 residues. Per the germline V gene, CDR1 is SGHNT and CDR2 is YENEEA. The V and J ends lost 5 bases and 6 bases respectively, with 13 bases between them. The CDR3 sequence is CASSLLPGSEAFF. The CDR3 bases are TGTGCCAGCAGCCTCCTCCCAGGCTCTGAAGCTTTCTTT. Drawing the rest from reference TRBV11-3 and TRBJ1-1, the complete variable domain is EAGVVQSPRYKIIEKKQPVAFWCNPISGHNTLYWYLQNLGQGPELLIRYENEEAVDDSQLPKDRFSAERLKGVDSTLKIQPAELGDSAVYLCASSLLPGSEAFFGQGTRLTVV.

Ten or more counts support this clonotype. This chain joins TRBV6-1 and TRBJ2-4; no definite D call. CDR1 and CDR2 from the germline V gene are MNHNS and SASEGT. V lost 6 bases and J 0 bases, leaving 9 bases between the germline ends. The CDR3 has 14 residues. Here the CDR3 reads CASSLLLAKNIQYF. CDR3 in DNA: TGTGCCAGCAGCTTATTACTAGCCAAAAACATTCAGTACTTC.

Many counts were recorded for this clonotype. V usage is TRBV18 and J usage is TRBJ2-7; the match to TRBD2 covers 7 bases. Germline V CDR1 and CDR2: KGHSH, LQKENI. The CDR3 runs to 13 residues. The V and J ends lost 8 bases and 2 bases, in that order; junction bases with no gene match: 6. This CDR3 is CASSPGLAYEQYF. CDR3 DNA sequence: TGTGCCAGCAGCCCCGGACTAGCCTACGAGCAGTACTTC.

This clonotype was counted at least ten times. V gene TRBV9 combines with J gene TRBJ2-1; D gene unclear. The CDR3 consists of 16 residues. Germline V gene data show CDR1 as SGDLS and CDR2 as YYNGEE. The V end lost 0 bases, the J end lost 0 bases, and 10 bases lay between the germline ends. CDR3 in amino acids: CASSVGWAPSYNEQFF. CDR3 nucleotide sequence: TGTGCCAGCAGCGTAGGTTGGGCACCCTCCTACAATGAGCAGTTCTTC.

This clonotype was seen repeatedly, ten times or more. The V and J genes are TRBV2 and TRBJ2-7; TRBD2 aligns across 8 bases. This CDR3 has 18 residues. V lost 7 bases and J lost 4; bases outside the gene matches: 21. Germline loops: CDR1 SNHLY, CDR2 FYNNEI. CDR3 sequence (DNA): TGTGCCAGCACCCGGATGAAGTTCGTCAGCGGGAGAGGTTACGAGCAGTACTTC. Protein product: CASTRMKFVSGRGYEQYF.

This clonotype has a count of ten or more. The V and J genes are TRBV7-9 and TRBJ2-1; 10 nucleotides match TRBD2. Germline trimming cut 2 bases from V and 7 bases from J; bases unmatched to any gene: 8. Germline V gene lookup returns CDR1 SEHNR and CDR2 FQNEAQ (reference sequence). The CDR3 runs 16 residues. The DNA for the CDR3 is TGTGCCAGCAGCTTATTCAGCGGGAGGGCCTGGAATGAGCAGTTCTTC. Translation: CASSLFSGRAWNEQFF.

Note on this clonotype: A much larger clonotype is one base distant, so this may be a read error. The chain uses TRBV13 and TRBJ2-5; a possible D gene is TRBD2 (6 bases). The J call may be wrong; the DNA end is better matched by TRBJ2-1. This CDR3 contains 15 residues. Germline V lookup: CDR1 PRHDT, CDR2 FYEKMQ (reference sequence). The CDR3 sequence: CASSRDFFSYDEQFF. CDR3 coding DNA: TGTGCCAGCAGCCGGGACTTCTTCTCCTACGATGAGCAGTTCTTC.

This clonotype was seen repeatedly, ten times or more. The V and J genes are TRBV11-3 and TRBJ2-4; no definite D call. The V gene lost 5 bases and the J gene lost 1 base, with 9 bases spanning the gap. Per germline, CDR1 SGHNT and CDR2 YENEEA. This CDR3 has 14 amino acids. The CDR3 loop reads CASSPHYAKNIQYF. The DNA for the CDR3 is TGTGCCAGCAGCCCCCACTACGCCAAAAACATTCAGTACTTC.

CDR3 sequence: CASSQDRRWQLNTGELFF. The CDR3 DNA follows: TGTGCCAGCAGCCAAGATAGGAGGTGGCAACTAAACACCGGGGAGCTGTTTTTT. V gene TRBV3-1 combines with J gene TRBJ2-2; the D gene is possibly TRBD2 (5 bases). The germline gives CDR1 LGHDT, CDR2 YNNKEL (reference sequence). V lost 0 bases, J lost 2 bases, and 16 bases lay in between. The CDR3 is 18 amino acids. The full variable domain, its missing parts supplied by reference TRBV3-1 and TRBJ2-2, is DTAVSQTPKYLVTQMGNDKSIKCEQNLGHDTMYWYKQDSKKFLKIMFSYNNKELIINETVPNRFSPKSPDKAHLNLHINSLELGDSAVYFCASSQDRRWQLNTGELFFGEGSRLTVL.

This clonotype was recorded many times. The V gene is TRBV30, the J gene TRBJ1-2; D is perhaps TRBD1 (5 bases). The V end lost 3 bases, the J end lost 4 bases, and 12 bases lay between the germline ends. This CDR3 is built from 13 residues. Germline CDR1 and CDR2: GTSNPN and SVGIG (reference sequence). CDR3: CAWRGRVGYGYTF. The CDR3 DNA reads TGTGCCTGGAGGGGCAGGGTTGGCTATGGCTACACCTTC. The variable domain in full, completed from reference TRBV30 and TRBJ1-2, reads SQTIHQWPATLVQPVGSPLSLECTVEGTSNPNLYWYRQAAGRGLQLLFYSVGIGQISSEVPQNLSASRPQDRQFILSSKKLLLSDSGFYLCAWRGRVGYGYTFGSGTRLTVV.

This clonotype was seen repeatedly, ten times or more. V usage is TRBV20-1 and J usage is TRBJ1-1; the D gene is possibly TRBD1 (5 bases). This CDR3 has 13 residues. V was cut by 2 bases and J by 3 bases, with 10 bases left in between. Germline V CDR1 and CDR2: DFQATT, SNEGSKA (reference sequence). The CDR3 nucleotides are TGCAGTGCTAGAAGGTGGGGGGACACTGAAGCTTTCTTT. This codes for CSARRWGDTEAFF.

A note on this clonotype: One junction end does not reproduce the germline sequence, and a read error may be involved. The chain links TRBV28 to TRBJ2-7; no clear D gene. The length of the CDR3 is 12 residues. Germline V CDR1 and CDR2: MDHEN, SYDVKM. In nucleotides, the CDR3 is TGTGCCAGCAGTTCGCGCTCCCACGAGCAGTACTTC. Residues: CASSSRSHEQYF.

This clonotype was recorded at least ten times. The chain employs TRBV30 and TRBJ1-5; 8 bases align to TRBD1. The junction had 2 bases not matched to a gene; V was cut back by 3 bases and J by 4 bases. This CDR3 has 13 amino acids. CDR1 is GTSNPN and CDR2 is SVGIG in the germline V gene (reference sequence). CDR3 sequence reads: CAWSGQGNQPQHF. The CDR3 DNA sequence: TGTGCCTGGAGCGGACAGGGAAATCAGCCCCAGCATTTT.

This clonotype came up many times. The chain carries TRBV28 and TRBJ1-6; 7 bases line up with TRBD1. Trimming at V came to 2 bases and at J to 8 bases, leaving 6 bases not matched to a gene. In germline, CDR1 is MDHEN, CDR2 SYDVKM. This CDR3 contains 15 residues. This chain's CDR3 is CASSLRQGDYSPLHF. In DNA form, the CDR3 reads TGTGCCAGCAGTTTACGACAGGGTGATTATTCACCCCTCCACTTT. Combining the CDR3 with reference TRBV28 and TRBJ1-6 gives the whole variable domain DVKVTQSSRYLVKRTGEKVFLECVQDMDHENMFWYRQDPGLGLRLIYFSYDVKMKEKGDIPEGYSVSREKKERFSLILESASTNQTSMYLCASSLRQGDYSPLHFGNGTRLTVT.

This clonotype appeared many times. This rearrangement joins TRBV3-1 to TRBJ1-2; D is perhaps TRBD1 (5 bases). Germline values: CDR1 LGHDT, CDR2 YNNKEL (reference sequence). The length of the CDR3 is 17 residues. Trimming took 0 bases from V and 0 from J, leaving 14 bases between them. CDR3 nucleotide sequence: TGTGCCAGCAGCCAAGATCGGCGAGGGGAGCCTAACTATGGCTACACCTTC. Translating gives CASSQDRRGEPNYGYTF.